The rows below give T cell receptor beta chains drawn from one sample of a study of T cells expressing NK-cell markers. TCRdb re-analyzed the 5' RACE reads; it lists each CDR3 protein once, without DNA. Here the sample table reports 500,000 or so distinct CDR3 sequences. Sequencing input: blood T cells: a sorted CD56 or NKG2C T cell subset, CD4+ or CD8+ T cells, or bulk PBMC T cells (not recorded which). The receptors were gathered from a young man in good health. CDR3s include the opening cysteine and the closing phenylalanine or tryptophan. Fields, in order: CDR3 length, J gene, V gene, CDR3 protein.

cdr3_length: 15; j_call: TRBJ2-1; v_call: TRBV6-2/TRBV6-3; cdr3_aa: CASSQGGEAYNEQFF
cdr3_length: 15; j_call: TRBJ2-1; v_call: TRBV4-3; cdr3_aa: CASSQRSGIYNEQFF
cdr3_length: 15; j_call: TRBJ2-2; v_call: TRBV12-3/TRBV12-4; cdr3_aa: CASSFGMMGTGELFF
cdr3_length: 15; j_call: TRBJ2-7; v_call: TRBV7-9; cdr3_aa: CASSPTSGIGYEQYF
cdr3_length: 16; j_call: TRBJ2-7; v_call: TRBV12-3/TRBV12-4; cdr3_aa: CASSLSVAISSYEQYF
cdr3_length: 15; j_call: TRBJ1-1; v_call: TRBV10-3; cdr3_aa: CAIRVQNGPNTEAFF
cdr3_length: 16; j_call: TRBJ2-3; v_call: TRBV29-1; cdr3_aa: CSVEVARARSTDTQYF
cdr3_length: 15; j_call: TRBJ2-3; v_call: TRBV20-1; cdr3_aa: CSASIGTTRGDTQYF
cdr3_length: 11; j_call: TRBJ2-5; v_call: TRBV10-3; cdr3_aa: CATRTGETQYF
cdr3_length: 14; j_call: TRBJ1-4; v_call: TRBV6-1; cdr3_aa: CASSEGTSGEKLFF
cdr3_length: 15; j_call: TRBJ2-4; v_call: TRBV21-1; cdr3_aa: CASSKAGVDKNIQYF
cdr3_length: 16; j_call: TRBJ2-1; v_call: TRBV7-9; cdr3_aa: CASSLLLAGVGNEQFF
cdr3_length: 14; j_call: TRBJ1-1; v_call: TRBV5-1; cdr3_aa: CATRSTTGDTEAFF
cdr3_length: 16; j_call: TRBJ2-1; v_call: TRBV5-1; cdr3_aa: CASSSSSVVWDNEQFF
cdr3_length: 16; j_call: TRBJ2-1; v_call: TRBV7-9; cdr3_aa: CASSSLTSGFYNEQFF
cdr3_length: 17; j_call: TRBJ2-1; v_call: TRBV5-6; cdr3_aa: CASSTLTSGGSYNEQFF
cdr3_length: 14; j_call: TRBJ2-7; v_call: TRBV20-1; cdr3_aa: CSARAMGLSYEQYF
cdr3_length: 15; j_call: TRBJ1-1; v_call: TRBV20-1; cdr3_aa: CSARLKGHRYTEAFF
cdr3_length: 15; j_call: TRBJ2-1; v_call: TRBV6-5; cdr3_aa: CASSSGTPAYNEQFF
cdr3_length: 19; j_call: TRBJ2-1; v_call: TRBV4-1; cdr3_aa: CASSQVAATSVGTYNEQFF
cdr3_length: 14; j_call: TRBJ2-2; v_call: TRBV12-3/TRBV12-4; cdr3_aa: CASRDREGAGELFF
cdr3_length: 16; j_call: TRBJ2-7; v_call: TRBV28; cdr3_aa: CASSPLQHGWPYEQYF
cdr3_length: 15; j_call: TRBJ2-7; v_call: TRBV7-9; cdr3_aa: CASSFYREGRLEQYF
cdr3_length: 15; j_call: TRBJ2-1; v_call: TRBV27; cdr3_aa: CASSELARNYNEQFF
cdr3_length: 16; j_call: TRBJ2-3; v_call: TRBV7-6; cdr3_aa: CASSLGSGSGVDTQYF
cdr3_length: 13; j_call: TRBJ2-7; v_call: TRBV10-3; cdr3_aa: CAISESPRDEQYF
cdr3_length: 16; j_call: TRBJ2-5; v_call: TRBV9; cdr3_aa: CASSIPGGWGQETQYF
cdr3_length: 15; j_call: TRBJ2-5; v_call: TRBV24-1; cdr3_aa: CATSDFGLGEETQYF
cdr3_length: 16; j_call: TRBJ2-7; v_call: TRBV13; cdr3_aa: CASSPSWGGGRARQYF
cdr3_length: 12; j_call: TRBJ2-1; v_call: TRBV5-1; cdr3_aa: CASSPSVNEQFF
cdr3_length: 18; j_call: TRBJ2-2; v_call: TRBV10-3; cdr3_aa: CAISVLPGLTSNTGELFF
cdr3_length: 11; j_call: TRBJ2-1; v_call: TRBV30; cdr3_aa: CAWSGAGEQFF
cdr3_length: 13; j_call: TRBJ1-2; v_call: TRBV11-2; cdr3_aa: CASSPSSGRGYTF